A selection of T cell receptor beta chains follows, all from one sample in a study of identical twins. One entry per CDR3 protein, called by TCRdb with MiXCR from the 5' RACE reads. The sample holds approximately 220,000 distinct CDR3 sequences; less than 8% are singletons and the top ten take 1.9%. The same sample was also used in a study of yellow fever vaccine responses in identical twins.

The source material was memory (CD45RO+) T cells sorted from blood. The receptors were gathered from a woman aged 18-29 years in good health. The CDR3 runs from the conserved cysteine through the conserved F or W. Each record gives: D gene, V gene, J gene, clone size, CDR3 protein, CDR3 DNA. A D gene is named only where the DNA matches it firmly. Where a row states a size, it is once, few, many or the class of an expanded clone; other rows omit it.

D: -; V: TRBV18; J: TRBJ2-4; size: few; CDR3: CASSPLGLRRAKNIQYF; DNA: TGTGCCAGCTCACCACTTGGGCTTCGGAGAGCCAAAAACATTCAGTACTTC
D: TRBD1; V: TRBV10-3; J: TRBJ1-3; size: many; CDR3: CAIRAQGAYGNTIYF; DNA: TGTGCCATCAGGGCACAGGGGGCTTATGGAAACACCATATATTTT
D: -; V: TRBV7-2; J: TRBJ2-3; size: medium-sized; CDR3: CASSFLSGGRADTQYF; DNA: TGTGCCAGCAGCTTTCTCTCGGGGGGCCGGGCAGATACGCAGTATTTT
D: -; V: TRBV5-1; J: TRBJ2-7; size: many; CDR3: CASKLAVVNEQYF; DNA: TGCGCCAGCAAGTTGGCGGTGGTTAACGAGCAGTACTTC
D: -; V: TRBV11-2; J: TRBJ2-5; size: -; CDR3: CASRPDFRGHQETQYF; DNA: TGTGCCAGCAGACCCGATTTCAGGGGCCACCAAGAGACCCAGTACTTC
D: -; V: TRBV29-1; J: TRBJ1-1; size: many; CDR3: CSFSQGRASEAFF; DNA: TGCAGCTTCTCACAGGGTCGGGCCTCTGAAGCTTTCTTT
D: -; V: TRBV4-3; J: TRBJ1-2; size: many; CDR3: CASSQSVNRVGGYTF; DNA: TGCGCCAGCAGCCAATCCGTCAACAGGGTTGGGGGCTACACCTTC
D: TRBD1; V: TRBV5-1; J: TRBJ2-7; size: few; CDR3: CASGSGGTGNNEQYF; DNA: TGCGCCAGCGGATCCGGCGGGACAGGGAACAACGAGCAGTACTTC
D: TRBD1; V: TRBV29-1; J: TRBJ1-1; size: many; CDR3: CSVATGGSTEAFF; DNA: TGCAGCGTTGCAACAGGGGGAAGCACTGAAGCTTTCTTT
D: -; V: TRBV5-1; J: TRBJ1-1; size: many; CDR3: CASSFNRKDTEAFF; DNA: TGCGCCAGCAGCTTTAACAGGAAGGACACTGAAGCTTTCTTT
D: TRBD1; V: TRBV7-2; J: TRBJ1-5; size: -; CDR3: CASSEQGYSNQPQHF; DNA: TGTGCCAGCAGCGAACAGGGGTATAGCAATCAGCCCCAGCATTTT
D: -; V: TRBV5-1; J: TRBJ2-2; size: -; CDR3: CASSLEQGTTTGELFF; DNA: TGCGCCAGCAGCTTGGAGCAGGGGACTACCACCGGGGAGCTGTTTTTT
D: TRBD1; V: TRBV27; J: TRBJ1-2; size: -; CDR3: CASSRGTGVYGYTF; DNA: TGTGCCAGCTCCCGTGGGACAGGGGTATATGGCTACACCTTC
D: -; V: TRBV12-3/TRBV12-4; J: TRBJ2-1; size: many; CDR3: CASSVPVAGWLPNEQFF; DNA: TGTGCCAGCAGTGTTCCCGTGGCGGGGTGGTTACCCAATGAGCAGTTCTTC
D: -; V: TRBV6-5; J: TRBJ1-6; size: many; CDR3: CASSYSSGGAYNSPLHF; DNA: TGTGCCAGCAGTTACTCGTCGGGGGGGGCCTATAATTCACCCCTCCACTTT
D: TRBD2; V: TRBV20-1; J: TRBJ2-3; size: -; CDR3: CSARDLRTSGSVADTQYF; DNA: TGCAGTGCTAGAGACCTACGGACTAGCGGGAGCGTTGCAGATACGCAGTATTTT
D: TRBD1; V: TRBV28; J: TRBJ2-1; size: many; CDR3: CASEGAHQYNEQFF; DNA: TGTGCCAGTGAGGGGGCGCACCAATACAATGAGCAGTTCTTC
D: -; V: TRBV20-1; J: TRBJ1-4; size: -; CDR3: CSATPGEKLFF; DNA: TGCAGTGCTACCCCTGGTGAAAAACTGTTTTTT
D: TRBD1; V: TRBV11-2; J: TRBJ2-3; size: few; CDR3: CASSLDGQGTDTQYF; DNA: TGTGCCAGCAGCTTAGATGGACAGGGGACAGATACGCAGTATTTT
D: -; V: TRBV5-1; J: TRBJ1-5; size: many; CDR3: CATSGGVSNQPQHF; DNA: TGCGCCACCTCGGGCGGCGTTAGCAATCAGCCCCAGCATTTT
D: -; V: TRBV2; J: TRBJ2-5; size: few; CDR3: CASRADQETQYF; DNA: TGTGCCAGCAGGGCAGATCAAGAGACCCAGTACTTC
D: -; V: TRBV6-1; J: TRBJ1-5; size: -; CDR3: CASSVSGSNQPQHF; DNA: TGTGCCAGCAGTGTATCGGGAAGCAATCAGCCCCAGCATTTT
D: -; V: TRBV3-1; J: TRBJ2-7; size: -; CDR3: CASSQFPDTNEQYF; DNA: TGTGCCAGCAGCCAATTCCCCGACACAAACGAGCAGTACTTC
D: TRBD2; V: TRBV20-1; J: TRBJ2-7; size: many; CDR3: CSAREGLATLEQYF; DNA: TGCAGTGCTAGAGAGGGACTAGCGACCTTAGAGCAGTACTTC
D: -; V: TRBV20-1; J: TRBJ1-1; size: many; CDR3: CSARGGAVEAFF; DNA: TGCAGTGCTAGAGGAGGGGCGGTGGAAGCTTTCTTT
D: TRBD1; V: TRBV5-1; J: TRBJ2-7; size: -; CDR3: CASSRGGTGTYEQYF; DNA: TGCGCCAGCAGCCGGGGCGGGACAGGAACCTACGAGCAGTACTTC
D: -; V: TRBV12-3/TRBV12-4; J: TRBJ2-3; size: many; CDR3: CASSLEGRTQYF; DNA: TGTGCCAGCAGTTTGGAGGGTCGTACGCAGTATTTT
D: TRBD1; V: TRBV30; J: TRBJ1-2; size: -; CDR3: CAWSKGVGGGGYTF; DNA: TGTGCCTGGAGTAAAGGTGTAGGGGGCGGTGGCTACACCTTC
D: TRBD1; V: TRBV27; J: TRBJ2-7; size: few; CDR3: CASSPGQGGYFSYEQYF; DNA: TGTGCCAGCAGTCCGGGACAGGGAGGTTATTTTTCCTACGAGCAGTACTTC
D: -; V: TRBV7-8; J: TRBJ1-1; size: few; CDR3: CASSWATNTEAFF; DNA: TGTGCCAGCAGCTGGGCCACCAACACTGAAGCTTTCTTT
D: -; V: TRBV20-1; J: TRBJ2-7; size: few; CDR3: CSARGYSETEQYF; DNA: TGCAGTGCTAGGGGTTATAGCGAGACCGAGCAGTACTTC
D: TRBD1; V: TRBV30; J: TRBJ2-7; size: few; CDR3: CAWNRGLSYEQYF; DNA: TGTGCCTGGAACAGGGGGCTGTCCTACGAGCAGTACTTC